What follows are 5 T cell receptor delta chains derived from one specimen sequenced in a study of gamma-delta T cells after stem cell transplantation. TCRdb applied CATT to the RT-PCR reads for clone calling. The sample lists approximately 2,100 delta-chain clones, less than 2% seen once, with 17% in the top ten. Material: gamma-delta T cells. Receptors originate from a human donor. It is not recorded whose cells these are; they may come from a transplant donor.

By sample fraction, this clone is large. The V and J genes are TRDV2 and TRDJ1; tentative D call: TRDD3 (6 bases). This CDR3 is built from 14 residues. Trimming stripped 3 bases from V and 5 bases from J, with 15 bases between. From germline, CDR1 is GEAIGNYY and CDR2 EKD. Here the CDR3 DNA reads TGTGCCTGTGACGCTGCTGGGGTAAGGGATAAACTCATCTTT. Its protein product is CACDAAGVRDKLIF.

This clone is categorized as medium-sized. This CDR3 reads CACDITGGSSSWDTRQMFF. The DNA for the CDR3 is TGTGCCTGTGACATTACTGGGGGATCAAGCTCCTGGGACACCCGACAGATGTTTTTC. This chain uses TRDV2 with TRDJ3; 10 nucleotides agree with TRDD3. Germline CDR1 is GEAIGNYY and CDR2 is EKD. V lost 2 bases to trimming and J lost 0 bases; unmatched junction nucleotides: 6. The CDR3 has 19 amino acids.

This clone is judged large (0.1 to 1%). Other DNA sequences from this sample encode an identical CDR3 as well. The chain combines TRDV2 with TRDJ1, with 11 bases lining up with TRDD3. The CDR3 is made up of 15 amino acids. The germline gives CDR1 GEAIGNYY, CDR2 EKD. V gave up 1 base and J gave up 9 bases; unmatched junction bases: 9. CDR3 protein: CACDTMGDTHGELIF. For the CDR3, the DNA is TGTGCCTGTGACACAATGGGGGATACGCATGGGGAACTCATCTTT.

In its sample, this clone ranks as medium-sized. A read error may be the cause here, since a much bigger clone is one base away. This chain joins TRDV2 and TRDJ3; 8 positions match TRDD3. Germline V gene data show CDR1 as GEAIGNYY and CDR2 as EKD. The CDR3 sequence is 21 residues long. Losses at the gene ends were 0 bases for V and 5 bases for J; bases not matched to a gene: 17. This chain's CDR3 is CACDTTGLWGSPSRDTRQMFF. The CDR3 DNA follows: TGTGCCTGTGACACCACGGGGCTCTGGGGGAGCCCTTCCCGGGACACCCGACAGATGTTTTTC.

Regarding this clone: This DNA's translation differs at residue 6 from TCRdb's protein, which comes from a much larger clone; a read error is likely, and the protein shown is translated from the DNA. The CDR3 nucleotides are TGTGCCTGTGACGGTGCTGTACTCGGGGGTTTGGCCACCGATAAACTCATCTTT. Translated, it gives CACDGAVLGGLATDKLIF. This sequence joins TRDV2 and TRDJ1, with D perhaps matching TRDD3 (5 bases). Trimming pared 3 bases from V and 1 base from J, leaving 23 bases between. The germline V gene encodes CDR1 GEAIGNYY and CDR2 EKD. This CDR3 has 18 amino acids.